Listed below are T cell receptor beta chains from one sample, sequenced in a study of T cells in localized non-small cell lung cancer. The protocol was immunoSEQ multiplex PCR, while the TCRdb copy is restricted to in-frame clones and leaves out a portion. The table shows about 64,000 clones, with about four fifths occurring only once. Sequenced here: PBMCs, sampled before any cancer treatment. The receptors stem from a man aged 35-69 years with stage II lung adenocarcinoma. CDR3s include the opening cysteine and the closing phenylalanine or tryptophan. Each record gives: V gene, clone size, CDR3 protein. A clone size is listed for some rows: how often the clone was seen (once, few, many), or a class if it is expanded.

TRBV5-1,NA,CASSPWTGGNEQFF
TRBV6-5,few,CASTTPGNYEQYF
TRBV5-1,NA,CASSPGAGTIYNEQFF
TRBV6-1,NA,CASRTSGSNEQFF
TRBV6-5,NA,CASSYKGSSLTEQYF
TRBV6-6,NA,CASSYSWDRGTEAFF
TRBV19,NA,CASSMNREIGYGYTF
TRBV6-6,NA,CASTQGRGNTEAFF
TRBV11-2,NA,CASSWGQQETQYF
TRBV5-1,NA,CASSLELGENTEAFF
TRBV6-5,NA,CASSEIWGYTF
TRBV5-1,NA,CASSLGQGTYRNTEAFF
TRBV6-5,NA,CASSRKGVNIQYF
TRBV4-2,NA,CASSPGQSEQYF
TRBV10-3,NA,CAISESDYNEQFF
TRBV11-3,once,CASSLGDRGRLYTEAFF
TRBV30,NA,CAWSHFNGLRNTEAFF
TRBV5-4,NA,CASGGTTNEKLFF
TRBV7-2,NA,CASSFTADSNQPQHF
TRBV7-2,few,CASSLGDRAGEQYF
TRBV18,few,CASSEHANTEAFF
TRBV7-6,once,CASSPLMGSTEAFF
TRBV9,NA,CASTQEGDSGGTEAFF
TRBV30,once,CAWSLSNEQFF
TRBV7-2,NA,CASRQNEGNTEAFF
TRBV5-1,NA,CASSPGTKNTEAFF
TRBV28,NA,CASLPGGLPSADTQYF
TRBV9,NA,CASSVGHAQETQYF
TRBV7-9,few,CASSLVQGSGEKLFF
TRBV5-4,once,CASSLGVNTEAFF
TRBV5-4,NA,CASSVDQGSTDTQYF
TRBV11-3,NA,CASSVGQNYGYTF
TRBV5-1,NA,CASSPGTSATDTQYF
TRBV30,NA,CAWSVPRDRAYEQYF
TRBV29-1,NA,CSVVSGLAKGNEQFF
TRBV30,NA,CAWSTLGTGGETQYF
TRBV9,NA,CASSPRSNYGYTF
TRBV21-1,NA,CASSKPGEPQHF
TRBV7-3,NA,CASSPNGDTQYF
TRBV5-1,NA,CASSLDTSYNEQFF
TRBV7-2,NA,CASSLPSTDTQYF
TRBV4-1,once,CASSHNAQNTEAFF
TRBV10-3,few,CAISEDQTTSYEQYF
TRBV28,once,CASSLGGTNTEAFF
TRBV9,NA,CASSVGGAGTDTQYF
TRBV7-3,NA,CASSLMVNTEAFF
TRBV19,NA,CATTQTQGPYEQYF
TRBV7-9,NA,CASSPAMNTEAFF
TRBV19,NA,CASTFVGRGRNGANVLTF
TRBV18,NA,CASAPSGRPLGETQYF
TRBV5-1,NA,CASSFQAGDDVPYEQYF
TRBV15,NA,CATSRSGTSARGNEQFF
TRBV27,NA,CASSRMATGAMAETQYF